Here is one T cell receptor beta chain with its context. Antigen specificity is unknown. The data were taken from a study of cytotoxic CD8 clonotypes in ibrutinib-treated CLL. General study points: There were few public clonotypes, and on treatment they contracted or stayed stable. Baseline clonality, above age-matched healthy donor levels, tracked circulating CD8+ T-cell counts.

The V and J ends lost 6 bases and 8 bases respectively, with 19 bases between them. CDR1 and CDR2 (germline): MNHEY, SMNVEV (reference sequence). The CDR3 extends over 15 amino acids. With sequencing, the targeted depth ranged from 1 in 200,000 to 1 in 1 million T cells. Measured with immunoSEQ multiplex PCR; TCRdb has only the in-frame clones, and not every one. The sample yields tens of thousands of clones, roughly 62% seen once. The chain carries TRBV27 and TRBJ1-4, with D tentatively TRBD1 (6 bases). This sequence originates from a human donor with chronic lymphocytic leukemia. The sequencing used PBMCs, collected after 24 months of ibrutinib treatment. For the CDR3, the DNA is TGTGCCAGCAGATCGTACCAGGGGATCGGGGAAAAACTGTTTTTT. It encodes CASRSYQGIGEKLFF.